This T cell receptor (beta chain) derives from a study of blood T cell dynamics during melanoma immunotherapy. The V gene's germline CDR1 is MGHDK and CDR2 SYGVNS. The CDR3 length is 13 residues. Trimming at V came to 8 bases and at J to 10 bases, leaving 7 bases not matched to a gene. A fixed DNA input of about 350 ng was used per bulk PBMC sample. Here immunoSEQ multiplex PCR was the method, and the copy in TCRdb shows in-frame clones only, minus some. Here the sample spans 13,000 or so clones, roughly 91% being singletons. Sample time point: pre-treatment baseline. Sampling occurred pretreatment (T0) and at week 3 (W3), after cycle one of checkpoint blockade. At 12 weeks after first infusion, RECIST 1.1 defined response for most patients. No patient had earlier systemic cancer treatment, concurrent immunosuppressants, or another active cancer.

The sequence derives from a human donor with melanoma. The material sequenced was blood, taken from a patient treated with checkpoint blockade. The chain uses TRBV25-1 and TRBJ1-6; the match to TRBD1 covers 8 bases. As DNA, the CDR3 is TGTGCCAGCGGGGTGACAGGGGTGTCACCCCTCCACTTT. Translating it yields CASGVTGVSPLHF.